This record looks at one T cell receptor (beta chain) sequence and its context. What it recognizes is unknown. This specimen belongs to a study of a mutant IDH1 vaccine in newly diagnosed glioma. CDR3 length: 12 amino acids. V was cut by 4 bases and J by 8 bases, with 11 bases left in between. Germline loops: CDR1 ENHRY, CDR2 SYGVKD. Stated time point: week 35, safety follow-up. All doses held 300 ug of mutant IDH1 20-mer peptide, with topical imiquimod. The patients were given eight vaccinations, one each in weeks 1, 3, 5, 7, 11, 15, 19 and 23. Data came from immunoSEQ multiplex PCR; TCRdb stores just in-frame clones and leaves some out. This sample has roughly 64,000 clones, with 60% to 75% found just once. Study results and caveats: Pseudoprogression appeared independent of alterations in top peripheral clonotypes.

Source: PBMCs, taken from a glioma patient whose treatment included an IDH1 peptide vaccine. The sequence came from a man aged 50 to 59 with glioma. The chain uses TRBV10-3 and TRBJ1-1; D is unclear. The DNA of the CDR3 is TGTGCCATCAGTGGAACCCAAGGAGAAGCTTTCTTT. As protein: CAISGTQGEAFF.